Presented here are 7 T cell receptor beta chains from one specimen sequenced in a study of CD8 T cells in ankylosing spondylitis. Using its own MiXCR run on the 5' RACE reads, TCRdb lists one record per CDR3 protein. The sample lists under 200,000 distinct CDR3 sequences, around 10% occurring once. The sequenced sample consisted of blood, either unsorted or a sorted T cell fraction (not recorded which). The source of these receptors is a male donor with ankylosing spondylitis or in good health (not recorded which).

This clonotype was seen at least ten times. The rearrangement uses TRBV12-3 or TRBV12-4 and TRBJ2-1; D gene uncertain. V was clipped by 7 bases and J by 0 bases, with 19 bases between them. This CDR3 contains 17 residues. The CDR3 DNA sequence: TGTGCCAGCAAGGTCAACACCTTAGAACCCTCCTACAATGAGCAGTTCTTC. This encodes CASKVNTLEPSYNEQFF.

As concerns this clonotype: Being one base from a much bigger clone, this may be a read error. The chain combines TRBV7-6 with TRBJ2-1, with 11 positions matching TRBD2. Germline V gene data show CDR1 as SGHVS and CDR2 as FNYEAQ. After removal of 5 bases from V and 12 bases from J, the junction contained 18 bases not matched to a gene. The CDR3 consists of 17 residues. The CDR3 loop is CASSLRELAGGGGRQFF. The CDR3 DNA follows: TGTGCCAGCAGCCTCCGTGAGCTAGCGGGAGGAGGTGGTAGGCAGTTCTTC.

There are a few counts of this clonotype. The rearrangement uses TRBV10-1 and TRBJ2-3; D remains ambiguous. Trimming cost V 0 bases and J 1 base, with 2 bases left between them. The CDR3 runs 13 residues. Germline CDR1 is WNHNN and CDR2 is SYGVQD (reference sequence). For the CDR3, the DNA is TGCGCCAGCAGTGAGTCGGGCACAGATACGCAGTATTTT. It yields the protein CASSESGTDTQYF.

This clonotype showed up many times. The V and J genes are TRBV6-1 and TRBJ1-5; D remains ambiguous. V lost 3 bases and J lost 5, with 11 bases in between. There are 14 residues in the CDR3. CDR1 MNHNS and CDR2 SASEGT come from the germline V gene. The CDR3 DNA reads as TGTGCCAGCAGTGAGGCCCGACCTTATCAGCCCCAGCATTTT. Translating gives CASSEARPYQPQHF.

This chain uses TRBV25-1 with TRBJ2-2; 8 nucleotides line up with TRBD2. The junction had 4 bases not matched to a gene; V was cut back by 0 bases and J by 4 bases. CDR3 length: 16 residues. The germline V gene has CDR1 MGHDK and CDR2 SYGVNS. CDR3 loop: CASSEYRGGLTGELFF. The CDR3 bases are TGTGCCAGCAGTGAATATCGGGGGGGGCTCACCGGGGAGCTGTTTTTT.

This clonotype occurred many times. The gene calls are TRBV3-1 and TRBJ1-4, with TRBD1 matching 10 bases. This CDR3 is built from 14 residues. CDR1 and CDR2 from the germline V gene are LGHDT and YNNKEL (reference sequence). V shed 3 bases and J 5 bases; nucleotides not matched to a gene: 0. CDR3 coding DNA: TGTGCCAGCAGCCAGGGACAGGGGAATGAAAAACTGTTTTTT. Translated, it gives CASSQGQGNEKLFF.

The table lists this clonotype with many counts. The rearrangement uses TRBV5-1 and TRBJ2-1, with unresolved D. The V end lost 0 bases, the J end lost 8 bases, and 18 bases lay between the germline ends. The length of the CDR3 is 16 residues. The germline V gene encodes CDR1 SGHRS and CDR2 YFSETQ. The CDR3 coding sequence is TGCGCCAGCAGCTTGGGGGTACGTGTTGGGCTCGATGAGCAGTTCTTC. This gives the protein CASSLGVRVGLDEQFF.